Given below is one T cell receptor beta chain in context. Its binding antigen is unknown. No much larger clonotype is one base removed from it; base qualities were not supplied. This record belongs to a study of T cells in Graves' hyperthyroidism and ophthalmopathy (dated by TCRdb to between 2019 and 2020). For context, the study as a whole: To identify distinguishing TCR V-J signatures, a discovery cohort of around 100 patients was used, comprising 40 to 45 with Graves' ophthalmopathy and around 60 with stable Graves' hyperthyroidism. After sampling, hyperthyroidism patients received methimazole starting at 30 mg daily, and ophthalmopathy patients received high-dose intravenous methylprednisolone. TCR Vbeta CDR3 sequencing of 120 to 150 peripheral blood samples (around 45 ophthalmopathy, approximately 80 hyperthyroidism and around 17 progressor patients) is reported in the paper. Prospective prediction of ophthalmopathy was tested in an independent validation cohort consisting of about 19 hyperthyroidism patients and around 16 patients who later progressed to ophthalmopathy. The study also compared thyroid tissue and blood T-cell repertoires from about six Graves' hyperthyroidism patients. The roughly 99 discovery patients were divided at random into training and test sets in a 7:3 ratio.

Stable Graves' hyperthyroidism was defined as the absence of progression to ophthalmopathy over 18 months of follow-up. The hyperthyroidism patients were between 18 and 65 years old and newly diagnosed, with a disease duration of less than 2 months. Any patient with an uncontrolled infection, another autoimmune disease, pregnancy or lactation was excluded. Diagnoses were established on the basis of clinical symptoms, serum thyroxine and TRAb, thyroid ultrasound, and orbital computed tomography. Trizol reagent was used to extract total RNA, and RNA quality was then checked on an Agilent 2100 Bioanalyzer. The investigation overall reported the following: Most expanded thyroid clonotypes (frequency above 0.001) were also detected in blood, a finding suggesting that blood repertoires may reflect thyroid immune responses. In validation, progression to ophthalmopathy was predicted by the model with 55% to 71% sensitivity and 72% to 85% specificity, a median of about 6.4 months before onset. A 13 V-J signature model separated ophthalmopathy from stable hyperthyroidism, with around 88% sensitivity and roughly 84% specificity in cross-validation and 80%/75% in testing. No statistical method was used to fix the sample size in advance, and group allocation was not hidden from the investigators.

CDR1 ENHRY and CDR2 SYGVKD were looked up in the germline V gene. Trimming removed 3 bases from V and 3 bases from J, leaving 12 bases between the germline ends. The CDR3 runs 14 residues from the cysteine to the phenylalanine. CDR3 DNA only is kept here, 42 bases in frame from base 1. Amplification of TCR beta CDR3 regions was carried out from RNA transcripts. The TCR CDR3 was subjected to a first round of RT-PCR using the HTBI primer set and the Qiagen OneStep RT-PCR kit. The libraries were constructed in a second round of multiplex PCR and then size-selected and purified. Sequencing of the libraries was done on an Illumina HiSeq2000 using paired-end 100 bp reads. On the study's bioinformatics: Raw data were processed with SOAPnuke, discarding reads with adapters, uncalled bases, mean Phred below 15, or no exact constant-primer or identifier match. High-quality paired reads were merged using COPE v1.2.5, and each unique nucleotide sequence was defined as a clonotype. Clonotypes were aligned to IMGT TRBV, TRBD and TRBJ reference segments using MiTCR v1.1. Only V-J combinations with frequency above 0.0001, covering roughly 99% of repertoires, were analysed. A TCS score was defined as the ratio of F50 (clonal expansion) to E x V (chaos), with BLOSUM62-based TCRdist applied between CDR3 peptides within each V-J. Welch's t-statistics and random forest reduced some 510 V-J features to about 12, which were used in a naive Bayes classifier (R e1071). In-frame beta chains were kept once TCRdb had trimmed the public reads at Q25 with fastp and called clones with MiXCR. For every CDR3 protein sequence, its rows merge into one entry that carries the most common genes and DNA. The V and J calls were determined by TCRdb, not by the authors. This sample holds hundreds of thousands of distinct CDR3 sequences; 40% to 55% were observed only once. The ten largest clones add up to about 8.2% of the sample.

The sequence is built from TRBV10-3 and TRBJ2-7; TRBD2 is a weak D gene call, 6 bases matching. What was sequenced was peripheral blood or thyroid tissue (not recorded which). The TCR originated in a woman aged 18-29 years with Graves' hyperthyroidism. Donor details come from another sample of the same person, matched by shared clones. CDR3 region: CAISDSGVDYEQYF. The DNA sequence is given as TGTGCCATCAGTGATTCGGGGGTGGACTACGAGCAGTACTTC.